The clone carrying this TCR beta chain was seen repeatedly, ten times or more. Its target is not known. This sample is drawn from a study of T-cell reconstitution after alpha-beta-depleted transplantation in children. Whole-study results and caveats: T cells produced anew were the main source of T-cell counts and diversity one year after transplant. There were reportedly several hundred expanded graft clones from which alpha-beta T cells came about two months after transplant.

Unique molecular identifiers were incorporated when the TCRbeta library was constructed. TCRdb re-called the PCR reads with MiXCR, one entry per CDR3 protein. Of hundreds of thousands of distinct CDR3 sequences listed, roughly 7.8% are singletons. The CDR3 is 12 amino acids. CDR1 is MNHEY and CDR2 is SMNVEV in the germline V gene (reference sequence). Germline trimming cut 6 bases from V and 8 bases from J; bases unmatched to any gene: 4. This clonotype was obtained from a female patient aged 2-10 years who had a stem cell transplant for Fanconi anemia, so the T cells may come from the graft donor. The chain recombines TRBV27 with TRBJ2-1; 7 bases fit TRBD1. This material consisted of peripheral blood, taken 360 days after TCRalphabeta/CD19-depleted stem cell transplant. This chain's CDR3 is CASRVGQHEQFF. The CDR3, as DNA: TGTGCCAGCAGAGTGGGACAGCATGAGCAGTTCTTC.